This T cell receptor beta chain stems from a study of CXCR3-negative and CXCR3-positive naive CD8 T cells. General study results and limits: More hydrophobic TRB CDR3s were found in CXCR3-positive naive cells than in CXCR3-negative naive cells. TCR interaction strength was inferred from TRB CDR3 physicochemistry, as CD5 matched across naive subsets.

The libraries of TRB cDNA were constructed through 5' RACE using UMI labels. TCRdb re-called the 5' RACE reads and catalogs CDR3 proteins one per entry, DNA excluded. This sample contains 4,500 to 6,000 distinct CDR3 sequences. Note on this clonotype: No antigen is known for it.

The CDR3 runs to 14 residues. Germline V gene data show CDR1 as SGHRS and CDR2 as YFSETQ. The TCR originated in a human donor in good health. Some clones in this sample may be carry-over from other donors' samples. Sequencing was done on a sample of naive CXCR3+ CD8+ T cells from blood. The subset was: CD45RO-CCR7+CD27+CD95- naive CD8+ T cells expressing CXCR3 (TNR3+). The V gene is TRBV5-1, the J gene TRBJ2-7; TCRdb's D gene call, TRBD1, goes unchecked for lack of DNA. CDR3 protein: CASAGQGSSYEQYF.